This is a list of T cell receptor beta chains from one sample in a study of T cells in narcolepsy. Produced via immunoSEQ multiplex PCR; TCRdb's table is partial and in-frame only. This sample has over 30,000 clones, with approximately 80% found just once. The sequencing sample was made of CD45RA- memory CD4+ T cells from PBMCs. The receptor source for this set is a human donor with narcolepsy. Each CDR3 is given with its conserved first and last residue. D genes are given only for firm matches. The size entry is marked missing in some rows and otherwise reads once, few, many or a size class.

j_gene: TRBJ2-5; d_gene: NA; v_gene: TRBV11-3; abundance: NA; CDR3nt: TGTGCCAGCAGCCGGGGACCTCAAGAGACCCAGTACTTC; CDR3aa: CASSRGPQETQYF
j_gene: TRBJ2-2; d_gene: NA; v_gene: TRBV23-1; abundance: few; CDR3nt: TGCGCCAGCAGTCAATCCGTGACAACGAACACCGGGGAGCTGTTTTTT; CDR3aa: CASSQSVTTNTGELFF
j_gene: TRBJ1-2; d_gene: TRBD1; v_gene: TRBV30; abundance: NA; CDR3nt: TGTGCCGGACCGACAGGGAGGTATTTTGGCTACACCTTC; CDR3aa: CAGPTGRYFGYTF
j_gene: TRBJ2-1; d_gene: NA; v_gene: TRBV9; abundance: NA; CDR3nt: TGTGCCAGCAGCGTAACAGGGATCTCCTACAATGAGCAGTTCTTC; CDR3aa: CASSVTGISYNEQFF
j_gene: TRBJ1-2; d_gene: NA; v_gene: TRBV4-3; abundance: NA; CDR3nt: TGCGCCAGCAGCCAAGATTTCGGGACTTCCTATGGCTACACCTTC; CDR3aa: CASSQDFGTSYGYTF
j_gene: TRBJ2-6; d_gene: NA; v_gene: TRBV6-1; abundance: NA; CDR3nt: TGTGCCAGCAGTGAATCCGGCAGGGACTTCTCTGGGGCCAACGTCCTGACTTTC; CDR3aa: CASSESGRDFSGANVLTF
j_gene: TRBJ2-6; d_gene: NA; v_gene: TRBV6-1; abundance: NA; CDR3nt: TGTGCCAGCAGTGAAGAGGGGGGACAGTATGCTGGGGCCAACGTCCTGACTTTC; CDR3aa: CASSEEGGQYAGANVLTF
j_gene: TRBJ2-2; d_gene: TRBD2; v_gene: TRBV19; abundance: NA; CDR3nt: TGTGCCAGTAGTAACTCGCGGGGGGGCGGCGGGGAGCTGTTTTTT; CDR3aa: CASSNSRGGGGELFF
j_gene: TRBJ2-6; d_gene: NA; v_gene: TRBV5-8; abundance: NA; CDR3nt: TGTGCCAGCAGCCCTTCCGGGGTCCCTGGGGCCAACGTCCTGACTTTC; CDR3aa: CASSPSGVPGANVLTF
j_gene: TRBJ1-2; d_gene: TRBD1; v_gene: TRBV19; abundance: once; CDR3nt: TGTGCCACCTCTCCGCAGGGGGCCCTTTATGGCTACACCTTC; CDR3aa: CATSPQGALYGYTF
j_gene: TRBJ1-2; d_gene: NA; v_gene: TRBV30; abundance: few; CDR3nt: TGTGCCTGGAGTGCCCCTGGACTTAGAAAAGATTTAGGTGGCTACACCTTC; CDR3aa: CAWSAPGLRKDLGGYTF
j_gene: TRBJ2-6; d_gene: NA; v_gene: TRBV6-1; abundance: NA; CDR3nt: TGTGCCAGCAGTGAAGGTCAGGGAAGGGCCAACGTCCTGACTTTC; CDR3aa: CASSEGQGRANVLTF
j_gene: TRBJ2-2; d_gene: TRBD2; v_gene: TRBV7-9; abundance: NA; CDR3nt: TGTGCCAGCAGCCCACCAGGAAGCGGGGGGGCCGGGGAGCTGTTTTTT; CDR3aa: CASSPPGSGGAGELFF
j_gene: TRBJ2-6; d_gene: NA; v_gene: TRBV2; abundance: few; CDR3nt: TGTGCCAGCAAAAGTCAAGGAGCCAACGTCCTGACTTTC; CDR3aa: CASKSQGANVLTF
j_gene: TRBJ2-3; d_gene: NA; v_gene: TRBV6-1; abundance: NA; CDR3nt: TGTGCCAGCAGGACCGGGACAACCCAGACAGATACGCAGTATTTT; CDR3aa: CASRTGTTQTDTQYF
j_gene: TRBJ1-3; d_gene: TRBD1; v_gene: TRBV5-4; abundance: NA; CDR3nt: TGTGCCAGCAGCGGCCAACGGACAGGGGATAGATCCGGAAACACCATATATTTT; CDR3aa: CASSGQRTGDRSGNTIYF
j_gene: TRBJ2-5; d_gene: TRBD2; v_gene: TRBV7-2; abundance: once; CDR3nt: TGTGCCAGCAGCTCCCTACCCGGCGGGGGGGCCGCGGAGACCCAATACTTC; CDR3aa: CASSSLPGGGAAETQYF
j_gene: TRBJ1-2; d_gene: TRBD1; v_gene: TRBV6-4; abundance: once; CDR3nt: TGTGCCAGCAGTGCCACAGGGGGCGCGGGTGGCTACACCTTC; CDR3aa: CASSATGGAGGYTF
j_gene: TRBJ2-7; d_gene: NA; v_gene: TRBV27; abundance: NA; CDR3nt: TGTGCCAGCAGTTTATCGCCAGGGGGGTTCTACGAGCAGTACTTC; CDR3aa: CASSLSPGGFYEQYF
j_gene: TRBJ2-5; d_gene: NA; v_gene: TRBV7-6; abundance: NA; CDR3nt: TGTGCCAGCAGCTTTGACCAAGAGACCCAGTACTTC; CDR3aa: CASSFDQETQYF
j_gene: TRBJ2-5; d_gene: NA; v_gene: TRBV7-7; abundance: NA; CDR3nt: TGTGCTAGCAGCTTAGGGACGGGACAAGAGACCCAGTACTTC; CDR3aa: CASSLGTGQETQYF
j_gene: TRBJ1-5; d_gene: NA; v_gene: TRBV19; abundance: NA; CDR3nt: TGTGCCAGTAGTAGGCAAATAGGTAGCAATCAGCCCCAGCATTTT; CDR3aa: CASSRQIGSNQPQHF
j_gene: TRBJ1-2; d_gene: NA; v_gene: TRBV7-9; abundance: NA; CDR3nt: TGTGCCAGCAGCCAAATTTCCTCGGGTGTACAGGGCTACACCTTC; CDR3aa: CASSQISSGVQGYTF
j_gene: TRBJ1-1; d_gene: TRBD1; v_gene: TRBV11-1; abundance: few; CDR3nt: TGTGCCAGCAGCCGCCAGGGGGACACTGAAGCTTTCTTT; CDR3aa: CASSRQGDTEAFF
j_gene: TRBJ1-3; d_gene: NA; v_gene: TRBV21-1; abundance: once; CDR3nt: TGTGCCAGCAGCAAAGATTTGGCAGGGAGGGGAAACACCATATATTTT; CDR3aa: CASSKDLAGRGNTIYF
j_gene: TRBJ2-5; d_gene: NA; v_gene: TRBV5-6; abundance: NA; CDR3nt: TGTGCCAGCAGCAGGCAAGAGACCCAGTACTTC; CDR3aa: CASSRQETQYF
j_gene: TRBJ2-7; d_gene: NA; v_gene: TRBV18; abundance: NA; CDR3nt: TGTGCCAGCTCACCAGCCGTTTCCTACGAGCAGTACTTC; CDR3aa: CASSPAVSYEQYF
j_gene: TRBJ1-5; d_gene: NA; v_gene: TRBV4-1; abundance: NA; CDR3nt: TGCGCCAGCAGCCAAGCGGGGGGGAGCAATCAGCCCCAGCATTTT; CDR3aa: CASSQAGGSNQPQHF
j_gene: TRBJ2-5; d_gene: TRBD1; v_gene: TRBV7-2; abundance: NA; CDR3nt: TGTGCCAGCAGCCGACAGGGCCTGGGGGAGACCCAGTACTTC; CDR3aa: CASSRQGLGETQYF
j_gene: TRBJ1-1; d_gene: TRBD1; v_gene: TRBV6-1; abundance: few; CDR3nt: TGTGCCAGCAGTTGGACAGGAAGGAACACTGAAGCTTTCTTT; CDR3aa: CASSWTGRNTEAFF
j_gene: TRBJ2-6; d_gene: NA; v_gene: TRBV7-9; abundance: NA; CDR3nt: TGTGCCAGCAGCTCATCCCGACAGGCCTACAGCTCTGGGGCCAACGTCCTGACTTTC; CDR3aa: CASSSSRQAYSSGANVLTF
j_gene: TRBJ2-5; d_gene: NA; v_gene: TRBV9; abundance: NA; CDR3nt: TGTGCCAGCAGCGTTGCAAATGGGGCGACCCAGTACTTC; CDR3aa: CASSVANGATQYF
j_gene: TRBJ2-1; d_gene: NA; v_gene: TRBV9; abundance: NA; CDR3nt: TGTGCCAGCAGCCCCCGGGTTGGCTCCTACAATGAGCAGTTCTTC; CDR3aa: CASSPRVGSYNEQFF
j_gene: TRBJ1-5; d_gene: NA; v_gene: TRBV9; abundance: once; CDR3nt: TGTGCCAGCAGCGTAGAGGGACGCCACAATCAGCCCCAGCATTTT; CDR3aa: CASSVEGRHNQPQHF
j_gene: TRBJ1-6; d_gene: NA; v_gene: TRBV7-3; abundance: NA; CDR3nt: TGTGCCAGCAGCTTAACAGAGAATTCACCCCTCCACTTT; CDR3aa: CASSLTENSPLHF
j_gene: TRBJ2-7; d_gene: NA; v_gene: TRBV20-1; abundance: NA; CDR3nt: TGCAGTGCTCTATCGACCTACGAGCAGTACTTC; CDR3aa: CSALSTYEQYF
j_gene: TRBJ1-1; d_gene: NA; v_gene: TRBV4-2; abundance: NA; CDR3nt: TGTGCCAGCAGCCAAGATACGGGGACTGAAGCTTTCTTT; CDR3aa: CASSQDTGTEAFF
j_gene: TRBJ1-2; d_gene: NA; v_gene: TRBV30; abundance: NA; CDR3nt: TGTGCCTGGAGCGCACTGTATGGCTACACCTTC; CDR3aa: CAWSALYGYTF
j_gene: TRBJ1-2; d_gene: NA; v_gene: TRBV9; abundance: NA; CDR3nt: TGTGCCAGCAGCGCCAGGGCGTATGGCTACACCTTC; CDR3aa: CASSARAYGYTF
j_gene: TRBJ1-2; d_gene: TRBD1; v_gene: TRBV28; abundance: NA; CDR3nt: TGTGCCAGCAGGGTCTCCGGGACAGGGAACTATGGCTACACCTTC; CDR3aa: CASRVSGTGNYGYTF
j_gene: TRBJ2-1; d_gene: TRBD2; v_gene: TRBV6-5; abundance: NA; CDR3nt: TGTGCCAGCAGTTCGCTAGCGGGCGGGTACAATGAGCAGTTCTTC; CDR3aa: CASSSLAGGYNEQFF
j_gene: TRBJ2-5; d_gene: NA; v_gene: TRBV4-2; abundance: NA; CDR3nt: TGTGCCAGCAGTCGAAGCCGGGACTCAGAGACCCAGTACTTC; CDR3aa: CASSRSRDSETQYF
j_gene: TRBJ1-2; d_gene: NA; v_gene: TRBV6-1; abundance: NA; CDR3nt: TGTGCCAGCAGCGCCAACCGGGACGGCTACTATGGCTACACCTTC; CDR3aa: CASSANRDGYYGYTF
j_gene: TRBJ2-6; d_gene: NA; v_gene: TRBV9; abundance: NA; CDR3nt: TGTGCCAGCAGCTCCCTTGGTACTGGGGCCTACGTCCTGACTTTC; CDR3aa: CASSSLGTGAYVLTF
j_gene: TRBJ2-7; d_gene: TRBD2; v_gene: TRBV11-2; abundance: NA; CDR3nt: TGTGCCAGCAGCTTAGGTACCTTAGCGGGGGACTCCTACGAGCAGTACTTC; CDR3aa: CASSLGTLAGDSYEQYF